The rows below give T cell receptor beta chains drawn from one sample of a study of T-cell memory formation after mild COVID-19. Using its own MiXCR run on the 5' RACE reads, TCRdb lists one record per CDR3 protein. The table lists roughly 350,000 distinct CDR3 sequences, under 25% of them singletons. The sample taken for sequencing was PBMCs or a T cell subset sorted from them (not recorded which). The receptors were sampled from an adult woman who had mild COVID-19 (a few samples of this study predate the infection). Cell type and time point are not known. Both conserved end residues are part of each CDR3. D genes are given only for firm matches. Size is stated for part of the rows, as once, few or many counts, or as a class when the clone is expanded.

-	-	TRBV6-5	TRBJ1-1	CASNDGGEAFF	TGTGCCAGCAACGACGGCGGTGAAGCTTTCTTT
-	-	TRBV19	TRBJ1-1	CASHRGASTEAFF	TGTGCCAGCCATAGGGGGGCCAGCACTGAAGCTTTCTTT
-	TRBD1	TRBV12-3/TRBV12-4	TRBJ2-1	CASLQGGEQFF	TGTGCCAGCTTACAGGGGGGTGAGCAGTTCTTC
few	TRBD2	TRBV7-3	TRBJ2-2	CASSSGLAGANTGELFF	TGTGCCAGCAGCTCAGGACTAGCGGGGGCGAACACCGGGGAGCTGTTTTTT
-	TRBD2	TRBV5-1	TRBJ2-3	CASSSRLAGWITDTQYF	TGCGCCAGCAGCTCGCGACTAGCGGGATGGATCACAGATACGCAGTATTTT
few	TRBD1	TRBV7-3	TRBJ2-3	CASSLPGQGRDTQYF	TGTGCCAGCAGCTTACCTGGACAGGGGAGAGATACGCAGTATTTT
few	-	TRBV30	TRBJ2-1	CAWESVLRVNEQFF	TGTGCCTGGGAGTCTGTATTGAGGGTCAATGAGCAGTTCTTC
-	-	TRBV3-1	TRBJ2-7	CASSQSHDEQYF	TGTGCCAGCAGCCAGTCCCACGACGAGCAGTACTTC
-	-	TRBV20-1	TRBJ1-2	CSALDDYGYTF	TGCAGTGCTCTCGACGACTATGGCTACACCTTC
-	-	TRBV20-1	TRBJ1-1	CSATQNTEAFF	TGCAGTGCTACACAGAACACTGAAGCTTTCTTT
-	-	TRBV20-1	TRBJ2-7	CSARSRIQGGYEQYF	TGCAGTGCCAGGTCTAGGATACAGGGTGGCTACGAGCAGTACTTC
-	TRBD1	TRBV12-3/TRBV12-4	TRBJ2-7	CASSPWDRVSYEQYF	TGTGCCAGCAGTCCCTGGGACAGGGTATCCTACGAGCAGTACTTC
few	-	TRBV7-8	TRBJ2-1	CASSLVGLAEQFF	TGTGCCAGCAGCTTAGTGGGGCTAGCGGAGCAGTTCTTC
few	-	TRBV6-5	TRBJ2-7	CASSYSGGQSSYEQYF	TGTGCCAGCAGTTACTCGGGGGGACAGAGCTCCTACGAGCAGTACTTC
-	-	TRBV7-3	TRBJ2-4	CASSPDTNIAKNIQYF	TGTGCCAGCAGCCCTGACACAAATATAGCCAAAAACATTCAGTACTTC
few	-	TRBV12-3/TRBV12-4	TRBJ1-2	CASSFGAGSDPRYGYTF	TGTGCCAGCAGTTTTGGGGCGGGATCTGATCCCCGTTATGGCTACACCTTC
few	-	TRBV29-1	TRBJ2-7	CSATRPGSYEQYF	TGCAGCGCGACCCGGCCAGGGTCCTACGAGCAGTACTTC
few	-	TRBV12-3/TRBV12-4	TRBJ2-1	CASSLRRNYNEQFF	TGTGCCAGCAGTTTACGCAGGAACTACAATGAGCAGTTCTTC
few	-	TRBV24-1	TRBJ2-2	CATSAPDGTNTGELFF	TGTGCCACCAGTGCCCCGGACGGAACGAACACCGGGGAGCTGTTTTTT
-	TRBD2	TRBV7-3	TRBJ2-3	CASSLGDYPSADTQYF	TGTGCCAGCAGCTTGGGGGACTACCCGAGCGCAGATACGCAGTATTTT